The T cell receptor (beta chain) described here comes from a study of CD8 T cells in Susac syndrome. With regard to this clonotype: Its antigen is undetermined.

Study results and limitations: CD8+ clonal expansion in Susac peaked in TEMRA cells and active patients.

Reverse transcription of roughly 0.45 to 1 ug RNA used random hexamers. MiXCR, applied by TCRdb to the immunoSEQ multiplex PCR reads, yields one record per CDR3 protein. The table includes fewer than 140,000 distinct CDR3 sequences, 94% detected once. The source material was CD8+ T cells from PBMCs. This receptor was identified in a human donor with Susac syndrome.

The CDR3 nucleotides read TGTGCCAGCAGTTACTCGAGTAGCGGGGGGCTCAACGGGGAGCTGTTTTTT. This gives the protein CASSYSSSGGLNGELFF. The rearrangement uses TRBV6-2 or TRBV6-3 and TRBJ2-2, with 10 bases matching TRBD2. The CDR3 totals 17 residues. Looked up from germline, CDR1 is MNHEY and CDR2 is SVGEGT. Unmatched junction bases numbered 8, after V lost 0 bases and J lost 7 bases.